A selection of T cell receptor beta chains follows, all from one sample in a study of cytomegalovirus exposure and HLA in healthy donors. The method was immunoSEQ multiplex PCR; TCRdb's version includes in-frame clones alone and lacks a portion of them. This table holds about 200,000 clones, 65% to 85% found once. Sample: PBMCs. The receptors were sampled from a woman younger than 45 in good health and CMV-seronegative. Each CDR3 is given with its conserved first and last residue. The D gene is left open where the match is weak. Clone size appears in some rows only: once, few, many, or a class for an expanded clone.

TGTGCCAGCAGCAGGCGGGGGGTACGGAACACCGGGGAGCTGTTTTTT | CASSRRGVRNTGELFF | TRBJ2-2 | NA | TRBV7-9 | TRBD2
TGCGCCAGCAGCCTAAACAGGGGAGGAGGATCCTACGAGCAGTACTTC | CASSLNRGGGSYEQYF | TRBJ2-7 | NA | TRBV5-1 | NA
TGCGCCAGCAGCCCGGAGGGTGGGCAACGGGGCTACGAGCAGTACTTC | CASSPEGGQRGYEQYF | TRBJ2-7 | NA | TRBV5-1 | NA
TGTGCCAGCAGCTTGGGTCTTATACTATACAATGAGCAGTTCTTC | CASSLGLILYNEQFF | TRBJ2-1 | NA | TRBV5-6 | NA
TGTGCCAGCTCCAAGGGAGGGGTCAATCAGCCCCAGCATTTT | CASSKGGVNQPQHF | TRBJ1-5 | NA | TRBV18 | NA
TGCGCCAGCAGCTTGAGAGACACTTACACTGAAGCTTTCTTT | CASSLRDTYTEAFF | TRBJ1-1 | NA | TRBV5-1 | NA
TGTGCCAGCAGTTGGACAGTGCCCCGACAGAATCAGCCCCAGCATTTT | CASSWTVPRQNQPQHF | TRBJ1-5 | once | TRBV27 | NA
TGCAGCGTGGGGGGAGACCACACCGGGGAGCTGTTTTTT | CSVGGDHTGELFF | TRBJ2-2 | NA | TRBV29-1 | NA
TGCGCCAGCAGCTTTACGGGGACTGCCACTGAAGCTTTCTTT | CASSFTGTATEAFF | TRBJ1-1 | few | TRBV5-1 | NA
TGTGCCAGCTCAGCCCCGGGACAGATGATCACAGATACGCAGTATTTT | CASSAPGQMITDTQYF | TRBJ2-3 | NA | TRBV18 | TRBD1
TGTGCCAGCAGTGAAGATGCGAGTGGTTGCGAGCAGTACTTC | CASSEDASGCEQYF | TRBJ2-7 | once | TRBV2 | NA
TGTGCCAGTAGTATAGTGCGTCAGGGGGATCAGCCCCAGCATTTT | CASSIVRQGDQPQHF | TRBJ1-5 | NA | TRBV19 | TRBD1
TGTGCCAGCAGCCTAGACAGGATCGGTGGAAACACCATATATTTT | CASSLDRIGGNTIYF | TRBJ1-3 | NA | TRBV5-4 | NA
TGTGCCAGCAGCTCACGGCGGGGCGGGGTCGCCGGGGAGCTGTTTTTT | CASSSRRGGVAGELFF | TRBJ2-2 | NA | TRBV11-3 | NA
TGTGCCATCAACAGGGGACCGGTCACTGAAGCTTTCTTT | CAINRGPVTEAFF | TRBJ1-1 | NA | TRBV10-3 | TRBD1
TGTGCCAGCAACAGACAGGATAGCAATCAGCCCCAGCATTTT | CASNRQDSNQPQHF | TRBJ1-5 | NA | TRBV2 | NA
TGCGCCAGCAGCGGGGGACAGGGGGCCCCGTACTACCGTTATAATTCACCCCTCCACTTT | CASSGGQGAPYYRYNSPLHF | TRBJ1-6 | NA | TRBV5-1 | TRBD1
TGTGCCAGCAGCTTAGGAAGCGTTCGGGGGAATGAGCAGTTCTTC | CASSLGSVRGNEQFF | TRBJ2-1 | NA | TRBV5-8 | NA
TGTGCCAGCAGTCGTAGAAGCGGGGGAAGTGAGACCCAGTACTTC | CASSRRSGGSETQYF | TRBJ2-5 | NA | TRBV6-4 | TRBD2
TGTGCCAGCGGTGGGCAGGGGCGTGATACGCAGTATTTT | CASGGQGRDTQYF | TRBJ2-3 | NA | TRBV7-2 | NA
TGTGCCAGCAGCATCGGACAGGGATACGAGCAGTACTTC | CASSIGQGYEQYF | TRBJ2-7 | NA | TRBV11-2 | TRBD1
TGTGCCAGCAGCGTTGGGACAGGGGGTACCTACGAGCAGTACTTC | CASSVGTGGTYEQYF | TRBJ2-7 | NA | TRBV9 | TRBD1
TGTGCCAGCAGTGCAGGCCTTATGACCGAGCAGTACTTC | CASSAGLMTEQYF | TRBJ2-7 | NA | TRBV6-5 | NA
TGTGCTAGCAGCTTAGCGGGGGGGACGTTCAATGAGCAGTTCTTC | CASSLAGGTFNEQFF | TRBJ2-1 | NA | TRBV7-7 | TRBD2
TGCGCCAGCAGCCCCGGGACAGGGGGGTTGAACACTGAAGCTTTCTTT | CASSPGTGGLNTEAFF | TRBJ1-1 | NA | TRBV5-1 | TRBD1
TGTGCCAGCAGTCGACAGGGTGAAGGGGGCTACACCTTC | CASSRQGEGGYTF | TRBJ1-2 | NA | TRBV27 | TRBD1
TGCGCCAGCAGCTCCTCCGGGTTACTCGCTTCCTACGAGCAGTACTTC | CASSSSGLLASYEQYF | TRBJ2-7 | NA | TRBV5-1 | NA